The 6 T cell receptor beta chains below come from one sample, sequenced in a study of T cells after yellow fever vaccination. TCRdb re-derived calls from the 5' RACE reads in MiXCR, one entry per CDR3 protein. Altogether 100,000 to 150,000 distinct CDR3 sequences are present, around 7.4% being singletons, with the ten largest covering around 2.5%. The sequenced sample was CD4+ T cells sorted from PBMCs, obtained 10 to 11 days after the first yellow fever vaccination. The receptors were gathered from a man younger than 35 who received the YFV17D yellow fever vaccine.

This clonotype has a count of ten or more. The J gene is TRBJ2-1, the V gene TRBV4-3; 10 bases agree with TRBD1. The CDR3 runs to 16 residues. The J segment lost 7 bases and the V segment lost 4 bases, leaving 10 bases of the junction unmatched. The V gene's germline CDR1 is LGHNA and CDR2 YSLEER. CDR3 loop: CASSPAWTGGRNEQFF. CDR3 coding DNA: TGCGCCAGCAGCCCGGCGTGGACAGGGGGTAGGAATGAGCAGTTCTTC.

Many counts were recorded for this clonotype. J is TRBJ2-1 and V is TRBV12-3 or TRBV12-4; D not resolved. This CDR3 spans 13 amino acids. Trimming removed 5 bases at V and 0 bases at J, with 5 bases between. The CDR3 reads CASSISSYNEQFF. As DNA, the CDR3 is TGTGCCAGCAGTATAAGCTCCTACAATGAGCAGTTCTTC.

This clonotype was seen repeatedly, ten times or more. The chain employs TRBV28 and TRBJ1-3; the match to TRBD1 covers 7 bases. Germline CDR1 and CDR2: MDHEN and SYDVKM. The CDR3 runs 15 residues. The junction had 6 bases not matched to a gene; V was cut back by 4 bases and J by 3 bases. CDR3 sequence: CASSYAGGFGNTIYF. The DNA for the CDR3 is TGTGCCAGCAGTTATGCAGGGGGTTTTGGAAACACCATATATTTT.

CDR3 coding DNA: TGTGCCTGGAGCCGGAGGGGGGGATCTGGAAACACCATATATTTT. Translation gives CAWSRRGGSGNTIYF. V is TRBV30 and J is TRBJ1-3; perhaps TRBD1 as D (6 bases). CDR1 is GTSNPN and CDR2 is SVGIG in the germline V gene (reference sequence). This CDR3 has 15 amino acids. V lost 3 bases to trimming and J lost 1 base, with 13 bases between them.

This clonotype was counted ten times or more. The chain is built from TRBV4-1 and TRBJ1-5; TRBD1 is a possible D gene (5 bases). The V and J ends lost 6 bases and 3 bases respectively, with 12 bases between them. The CDR3 spans 14 residues. Germline V CDR1 and CDR2: MGHRA, YSYEKL. This CDR3 reads CASRAQGFNQPQHF. For the CDR3, the DNA is TGCGCCAGCAGGGCTCAGGGATTCAATCAGCCCCAGCATTTT.

This clonotype occurred a few times. V and J are TRBV4-3 and TRBJ2-2; no clear D gene. Germline V CDR1 and CDR2: LGHNA, YSLEER. This CDR3 comprises 14 residues. The germline V and J ends were trimmed by 0 bases and 4 bases, with 6 bases remaining between them. Here the CDR3 DNA reads TGCGCCAGCAGCCAAGAAGCGAGCACCGGGGAGCTGTTTTTT. Its translation: CASSQEASTGELFF.